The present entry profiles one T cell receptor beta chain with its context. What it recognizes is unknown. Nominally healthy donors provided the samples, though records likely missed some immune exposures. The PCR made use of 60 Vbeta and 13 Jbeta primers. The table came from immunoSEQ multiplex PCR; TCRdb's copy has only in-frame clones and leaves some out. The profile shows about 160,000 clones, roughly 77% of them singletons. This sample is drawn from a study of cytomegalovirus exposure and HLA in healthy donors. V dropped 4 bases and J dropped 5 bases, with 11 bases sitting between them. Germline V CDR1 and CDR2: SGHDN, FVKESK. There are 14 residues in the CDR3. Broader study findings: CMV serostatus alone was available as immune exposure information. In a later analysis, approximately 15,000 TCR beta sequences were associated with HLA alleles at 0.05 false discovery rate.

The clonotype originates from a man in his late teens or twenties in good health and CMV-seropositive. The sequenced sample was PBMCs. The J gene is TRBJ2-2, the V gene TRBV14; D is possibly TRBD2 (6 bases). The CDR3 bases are TGTGCCAGCAGCCCGAACCGGGGGACCGGGGAGCTGTTTTTT. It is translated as CASSPNRGTGELFF.